This T cell receptor (beta chain) was recovered during a study of blood T cell repertoires in COVID-19 (TCRdb year 2020). For context, the study as a whole: Samples covering the acute and convalescent phases of COVID-19 were provided by collaborators in the United States, Italy and Spain. Nearly every sample came with metadata listing a de-identified subject ID, COVID-19 status, age in years and sex. Where HLA class I and class II types were available, the types were taken from metadata supplied by the sample provider, not from assay-based typing. The prospective study material was composed of cDNA or gDNA derived from T cells, B-cell-depleted T cells, or PBMCs. The samples were drawn from the first 160 participants of the ongoing ImmuneRACE study and from more than 1,000 subjects provided by 6 global collaborators. A freely available public database, intended as a resource for researchers studying the immune response to SARS-CoV-2, is where the repertoires were released. The dataset comprised deeply sampled blood TCRbeta repertoires from subjects exposed to, actively infected with, or recovered from COVID-19. On the study overall, not on this receptor specifically: The amount of clinical and demographic metadata varied by source and participant and was provided uncurated.

This clone was observed a single time. Its antigen is unknown. No per-base quality is available; no much larger clone lies one base away. Participants in the prospective study were aged roughly 18 to 100 years, lived in about two dozen United States geographic areas, and enrolled through a virtual design. In the prospective study, participants were assigned to cohorts based on the clinical history participants reported in a screening survey and a study questionnaire. Mobile phlebotomists in the prospective study collected whole blood, serum and a nasopharyngeal or oropharyngeal swab from every participant. Prospective study participants could optionally give additional blood draws and questionnaires over an approximately two-month period. Before DNA extraction, blood samples from the prospective study were shipped at room temperature or frozen. TCRbeta CDR3 regions were amplified from genomic DNA by means of the immunoSEQ Assay, a bias-controlled multiplex PCR. Concerning the study's data processing: Within the assay, amplification of reference gene primers was used to estimate how many nucleated cells each sample contained. To quantify the absolute abundance of each unique TCRbeta CDR3 rearrangement, sequence reads were collapsed and filtered. Productive Simpson clonality was computed per sample as the square root of Simpson's diversity index over productive rearrangements. Drawn from immuneACCESS, this table holds only the in-frame rearrangements with V and J called that TCRdb kept. Clones are partly lost; checked studies trace under half to an unresolved V gene and leave the rest unexplained. The DNA gave D and trimming, while V, J and clone size come from that table. The sample table contains about 250,000 clones; only one count was recorded for 85% of them. The top ten hold about 9.1% of the sample.

Reading from cysteine to phenylalanine, the CDR3 counts 14 amino acids. The entry retains the CDR3 DNA only, 42 bases that are in frame from base 1. V was cut back by 3 bases and J by 5 bases, leaving a gap of 13 bases between them. CDR1 is given as SGHTA and CDR2 as FQGNSA, both from the germline V gene. Sequencing was carried out using PBMCs or T cells enriched from blood (not recorded which). The sequence links TRBV7-2 to TRBJ2-5; the D gene assignment is ambiguous. This sequence originates from a woman between 50 and 59 years old with acute COVID-19. The DNA sequence is TGTGCCAGCAGCTTGGGTCAGAGGTGGGAGACCCAGTACTTC. Its protein is CASSLGQRWETQYF.